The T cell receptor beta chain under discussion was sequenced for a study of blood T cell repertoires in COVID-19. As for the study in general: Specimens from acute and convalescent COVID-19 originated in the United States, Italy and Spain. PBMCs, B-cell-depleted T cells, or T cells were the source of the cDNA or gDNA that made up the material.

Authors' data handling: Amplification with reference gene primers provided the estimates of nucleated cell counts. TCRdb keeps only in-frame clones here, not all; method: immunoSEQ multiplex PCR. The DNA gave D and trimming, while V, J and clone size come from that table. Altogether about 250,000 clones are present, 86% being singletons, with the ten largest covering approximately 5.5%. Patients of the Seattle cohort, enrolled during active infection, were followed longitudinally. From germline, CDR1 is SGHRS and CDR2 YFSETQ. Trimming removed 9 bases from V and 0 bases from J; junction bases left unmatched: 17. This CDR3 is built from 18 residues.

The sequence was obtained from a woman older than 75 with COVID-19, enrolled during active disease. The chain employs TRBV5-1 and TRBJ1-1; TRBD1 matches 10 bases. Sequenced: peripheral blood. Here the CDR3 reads CATAGTGAQVGVNTEAFF. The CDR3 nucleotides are TGCGCCACCGCGGGGACAGGGGCCCAAGTTGGGGTGAACACTGAAGCTTTCTTT.